This T cell receptor beta chain was recovered during a study of blood T cell repertoires in COVID-19. Looking at the study overall: Material from acute and convalescent COVID-19 was sourced from the United States, Italy and Spain.

Produced via immunoSEQ multiplex PCR; TCRdb's table is partial and in-frame only. The table records some 30,000 clones, 85% to 90% of them present only once. The CDR3 is 15 residues long. V lost 0 bases and J lost 5; bases outside the gene matches: 5. CDR1 and CDR2 from the germline V gene are MNHNY and SVGAGI (reference sequence). The clonotype was recovered from a woman between 70 and 85 years old with active COVID-19. The J gene is TRBJ2-7, the V gene TRBV6-6, with TRBD1 matching 9 bases. Sequences were obtained from peripheral blood. This CDR3 reads CASSYSVGQGHEQYF. CDR3 nucleotide sequence: TGTGCCAGCAGTTACTCGGTGGGACAGGGCCACGAGCAGTACTTC.